The source of this TCR beta chain is a study of T cells in Graves' hyperthyroidism and ophthalmopathy. TCR beta CDR3 regions were amplified from RNA transcripts. RT-PCR in the first round (using the HTBI primer set) targeted the TCR CDR3. TCRdb reanalysed the multiplex PCR reads using MiXCR and keeps one entry per CDR3 protein. The data contain roughly 180,000 distinct CDR3 sequences, over 15% of them singletons. The V and J ends lost 5 bases and 5 bases, in that order; junction bases with no gene match: 11. This CDR3 comprises 16 residues. Per germline, CDR1 SEHNR and CDR2 FQNEAQ (reference sequence). Hyperthyroidism was newly diagnosed in patients aged 18 to 65 (duration under 2 months).

The clonotype comes from a woman between 50 and 59 years old with Graves' hyperthyroidism. The specimen sequenced was blood. The chain uses TRBV7-9 and TRBJ2-2; TRBD1 aligns across 7 bases. The CDR3 reads CASSQQGQFSTGELFF. The DNA of the CDR3 is TGTGCCAGCAGCCAGCAGGGACAGTTCTCAACCGGGGAGCTGTTTTTT.